Detailed here is one T cell receptor beta chain. This entry belongs to a study of cytomegalovirus exposure and HLA in healthy donors. The CDR3 length is 15 residues. The trim removed 2 bases at V and 10 bases at J, leaving 9 bases unmatched. Germline V gene sequence: CDR1 LNHNV, CDR2 YYDKDF (reference sequence). The study ran its PCR with 60 Vbeta and 13 Jbeta primers. The data were produced by immunoSEQ multiplex PCR, yet TCRdb's version contains in-frame clones alone and is incomplete. This table has over 130,000 clones, around three quarters appearing once. This receptor was obtained from a woman aged 40 to 50 in good health and CMV-seropositive. The chain links TRBV15 to TRBJ2-1; 9 bases match TRBD1. What was sequenced was PBMCs. DNA for the CDR3: TGTGCCACCAGCAGAAACTTACAGGGGGCGGACGAGCAGTTCTTC. It is translated as CATSRNLQGADEQFF.